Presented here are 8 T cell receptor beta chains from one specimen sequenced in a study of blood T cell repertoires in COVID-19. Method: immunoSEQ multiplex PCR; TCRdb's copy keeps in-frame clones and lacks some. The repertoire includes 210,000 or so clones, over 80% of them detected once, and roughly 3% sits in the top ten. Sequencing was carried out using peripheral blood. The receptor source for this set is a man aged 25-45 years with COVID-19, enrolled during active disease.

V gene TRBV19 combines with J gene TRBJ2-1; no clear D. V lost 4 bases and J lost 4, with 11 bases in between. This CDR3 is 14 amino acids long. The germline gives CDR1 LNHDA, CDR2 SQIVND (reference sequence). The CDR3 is CASSSLQLYNEQFF. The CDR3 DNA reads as TGTGCCAGTAGTAGCTTACAGTTGTACAATGAGCAGTTCTTC. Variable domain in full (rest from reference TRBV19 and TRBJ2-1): DGGITQSPKYLFRKEGQNVTLSCEQNLNHDAMYWYRQDPGQGLRLIYYSQIVNDFQKGDIAEGYSVSREKKESFPLTVTSAQKNPTAFYLCASSSLQLYNEQFFGPGTRLTVL.

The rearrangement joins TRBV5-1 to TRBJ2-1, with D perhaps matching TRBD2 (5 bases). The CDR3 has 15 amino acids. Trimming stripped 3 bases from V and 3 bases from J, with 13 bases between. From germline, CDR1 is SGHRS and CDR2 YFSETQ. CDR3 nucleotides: TGCGCCAGCAGCTCCCTCGAGCGGAGCTACAATGAGCAGTTCTTC. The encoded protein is CASSSLERSYNEQFF.

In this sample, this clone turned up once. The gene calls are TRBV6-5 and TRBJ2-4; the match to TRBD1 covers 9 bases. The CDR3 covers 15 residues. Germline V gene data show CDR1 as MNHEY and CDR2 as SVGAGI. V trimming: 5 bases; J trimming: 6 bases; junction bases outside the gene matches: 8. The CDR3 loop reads CASSRTGVIGNIQYF. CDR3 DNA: TGTGCCAGCAGTCGGACAGGGGTTATCGGAAACATTCAGTACTTC.

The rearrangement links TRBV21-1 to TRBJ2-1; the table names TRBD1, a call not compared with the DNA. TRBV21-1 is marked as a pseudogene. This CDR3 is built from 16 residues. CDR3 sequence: CASSKPPRLFYNEQFF. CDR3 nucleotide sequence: TGTGCCAGCAGCAAACCCCCCAGGCTATTCTACAATGAGCAGTTCTTC.

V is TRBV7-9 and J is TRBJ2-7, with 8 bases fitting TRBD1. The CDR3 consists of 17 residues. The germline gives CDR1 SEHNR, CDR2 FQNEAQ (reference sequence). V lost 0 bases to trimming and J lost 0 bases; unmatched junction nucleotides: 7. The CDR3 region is CASSLAGTGALSYEQYF. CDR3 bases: TGTGCCAGCAGCTTAGCGGGGACAGGCGCACTCTCCTACGAGCAGTACTTC.

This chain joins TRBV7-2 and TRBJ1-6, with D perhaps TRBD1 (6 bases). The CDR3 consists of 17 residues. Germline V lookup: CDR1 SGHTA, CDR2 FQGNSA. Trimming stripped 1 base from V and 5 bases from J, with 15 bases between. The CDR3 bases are TGTGCCAGCAGCTTAGAGGGGGGGCAGCGAAATAATTCACCCCTCCACTTT. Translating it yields CASSLEGGQRNNSPLHF. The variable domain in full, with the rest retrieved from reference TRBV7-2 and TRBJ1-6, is GAGVSQSPSNKVTEKGKDVELRCDPISGHTALYWYRQSLGQGLEFLIYFQGNSAPDKSGLPSDRFSAERTGGSVSTLTIQRTQQEDSAVYLCASSLEGGQRNNSPLHFGNGTRLTVT.

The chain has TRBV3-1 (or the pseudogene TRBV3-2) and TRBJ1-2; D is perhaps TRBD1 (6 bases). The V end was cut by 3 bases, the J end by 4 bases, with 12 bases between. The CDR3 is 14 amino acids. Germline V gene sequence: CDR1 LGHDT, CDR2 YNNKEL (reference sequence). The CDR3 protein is CASSHQTGSYGYTF. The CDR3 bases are TGTGCCAGCAGCCACCAAACAGGGTCCTATGGCTACACCTTC.

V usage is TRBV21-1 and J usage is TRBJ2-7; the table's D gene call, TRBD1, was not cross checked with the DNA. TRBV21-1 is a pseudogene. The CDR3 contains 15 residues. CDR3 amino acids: CASSKARKLTYEQYF. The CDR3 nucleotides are TGTGCCAGCAGCAAAGCCAGGAAACTCACCTACGAGCAGTACTTC.